This T cell receptor (beta chain) was recovered during a study of cytotoxic CD8 clonotypes in ibrutinib-treated CLL. Sequenced by immunoSEQ multiplex PCR; TCRdb stores in-frame clones only, minus some. The data contain hundreds of thousands of clones, 70% of them singletons. The germline gives CDR1 SGHTA, CDR2 FQGTGA. The CDR3 contains 19 residues. Germline trimming cut 3 bases from V and 7 bases from J; bases unmatched to any gene: 19. The table lists this clone with a count of one. The sequencing used PBMCs, collected after 12 months of ibrutinib treatment. The receptor comes from a human donor with chronic lymphocytic leukemia. V is TRBV7-3 and J is TRBJ2-1, with 9 bases fitting TRBD1. CDR3 region: CASSFPRLRTGGRGNEQFF. The CDR3 bases are TGTGCCAGCAGCTTCCCGCGGCTACGTACAGGGGGCAGAGGGAATGAGCAGTTCTTC. The whole variable domain, remainder taken from reference TRBV7-3 and TRBJ2-1, is GAGVSQTPSNKVTEKGKYVELRCDPISGHTALYWYRQSLGQGPEFLIYFQGTGAADDSGLPNDRFFAVRPEGSVSTLKIQRTERGDSAVYLCASSFPRLRTGGRGNEQFFGPGTRLTVL.